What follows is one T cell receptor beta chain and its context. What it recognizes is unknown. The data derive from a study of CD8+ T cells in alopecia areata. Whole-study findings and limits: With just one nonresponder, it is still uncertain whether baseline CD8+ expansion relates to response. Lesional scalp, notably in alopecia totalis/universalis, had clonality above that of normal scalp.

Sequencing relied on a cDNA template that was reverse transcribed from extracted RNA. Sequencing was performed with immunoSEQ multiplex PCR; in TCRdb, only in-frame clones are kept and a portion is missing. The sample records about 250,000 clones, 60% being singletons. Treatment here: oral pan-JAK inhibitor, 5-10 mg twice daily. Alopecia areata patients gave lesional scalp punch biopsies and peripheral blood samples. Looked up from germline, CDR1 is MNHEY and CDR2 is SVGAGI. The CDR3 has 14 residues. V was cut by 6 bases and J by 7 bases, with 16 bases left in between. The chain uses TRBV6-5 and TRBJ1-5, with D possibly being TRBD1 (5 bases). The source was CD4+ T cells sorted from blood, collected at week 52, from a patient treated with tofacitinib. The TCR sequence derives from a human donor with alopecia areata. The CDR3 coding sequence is TGTGCCAGCAGGCTCGCGGGGGGAGGGCAGCCCCAGCATTTT. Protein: CASRLAGGGQPQHF.